The 14 T cell receptor beta chains in this list originate from one sample, sequenced in a study of identical twins. TCRdb ran MiXCR on the 5' RACE reads and lists one entry per CDR3 protein. In the table there are about 520,000 distinct CDR3 sequences, 22% of which are singletons. These data were likewise used in another study, on T cells expressing NK-cell markers.

The specimen sequenced was CD4+ T cells sorted from blood. The receptors here all came from a woman under 30 in good health.

The rearrangement uses TRBV20-1 and TRBJ1-1; 11 bases agree with TRBD1. The J segment lost 5 bases and the V segment lost 4 bases, leaving 9 bases of the junction unmatched. The germline gives CDR1 DFQATT, CDR2 SNEGSKA (reference sequence). This CDR3 has 15 amino acids. The CDR3 sequence: CSANEPGQGDTEAFF. Here the CDR3 DNA reads TGCAGTGCTAATGAACCGGGACAGGGGGATACTGAAGCTTTCTTT.

The J gene is TRBJ2-5, the V gene TRBV28; D unclear. The CDR3 totals 12 residues. Between the trimmed V and J ends, which lost 0 bases and 6 bases, there was a span of 5 bases. Looked up from germline, CDR1 is MDHEN and CDR2 is SYDVKM. In DNA, the CDR3 is TGTGCCAGCAGTTTATGGAGGCAGACCCAGTACTTC. This sequence encodes CASSLWRQTQYF.

The chain links TRBV7-9 to TRBJ2-1, with 12 bases matching TRBD2. With 5 bases clipped from V and 4 bases from J, the junction kept 3 bases outside the gene matches. This CDR3 is built from 15 residues. Germline-derived CDR1 and CDR2 are SEHNR and FQNEAQ (reference sequence). CDR3 nucleotides: TGTGCCAGCAGCCATGGACTAGCGGGATACAATGAGCAGTTCTTC. This gives the protein CASSHGLAGYNEQFF.

This chain connects TRBV9 to TRBJ2-7; unclear D gene. The CDR3 runs 16 residues. Trimming stripped 1 base from V and 4 bases from J, with 18 bases between. CDR1 SGDLS and CDR2 YYNGEE come from the germline V gene. This CDR3 is CASSVLGTTSLYEQYF. CDR3 DNA sequence: TGTGCCAGCAGCGTATTGGGCACGACCTCCTTGTACGAGCAGTACTTC.

This clonotype was counted between two and nine times. The rearrangement uses TRBV10-2 and TRBJ2-5; 12 bases are a match to TRBD2. Germline assignment: CDR1 WSHSY and CDR2 SAAADI. The CDR3 length is 17 residues. V trimming: 3 bases; J trimming: 3 bases; junction bases outside the gene matches: 8. DNA for the CDR3: TGCGCCAGCAGTGACCTAGCGGGAGGGCCGAAAGAAGAGACCCAGTACTTC. It is translated as CASSDLAGGPKEETQYF.

The chain carries TRBV3-1 and TRBJ2-5; D gene unclear. Germline CDR1 LGHDT, CDR2 YNNKEL (reference sequence). The CDR3 totals 15 residues. Trimming removed 1 base at V and 1 base at J, with 10 bases between. CDR3 loop: CASSQVRLTQETQYF. The CDR3 DNA sequence: TGTGCCAGCAGCCAAGTTCGACTTACCCAAGAGACCCAGTACTTC.

V usage is TRBV20-1 and J usage is TRBJ2-3; D may be TRBD2 (6 bases). The germline V gene encodes CDR1 DFQATT and CDR2 SNEGSKA (reference sequence). There are 18 residues in the CDR3. The V end lost 6 bases, the J end lost 6 bases, and 31 bases lay between the germline ends. Written as DNA, the CDR3 is TGCAGTGCCCCGCGGGTCGCGACCGGACTAACCTGGGACGATACGCAGTATTTT. Protein sequence: CSAPRVATGLTWDDTQYF.

The J gene is TRBJ2-1, the V gene TRBV12-3 or TRBV12-4; TRBD1 matches at 7 bases. This CDR3 spans 15 amino acids. V lost 5 bases to trimming and J lost 6 bases; unmatched junction nucleotides: 10. The CDR3 loop is CASSPSGTVLNEQFF. In nucleotides, the CDR3 is TGTGCCAGCAGTCCCTCCGGGACAGTCCTCAATGAGCAGTTCTTC.

The gene calls are TRBV20-1 and TRBJ1-4, with 8 positions matching TRBD1. CDR3 size: 15 residues. The V segment lost 4 bases and the J segment 5 bases; nucleotides outside the gene matches: 9. Germline assignment: CDR1 DFQATT and CDR2 SNEGSKA (reference sequence). The CDR3 coding sequence is TGCAGTGCTACAAAGACAGGGGCCTCGAATGAAAAACTGTTTTTT. This sequence encodes CSATKTGASNEKLFF.

The chain carries TRBV19 and TRBJ2-1; maybe TRBD1 (6 bases). The CDR3 has 16 residues. Germline loops: CDR1 LNHDA, CDR2 SQIVND (reference sequence). V dropped 1 base and J dropped 3 bases, with 13 bases sitting between them. The CDR3 nucleotides are TGTGCCAGTAGTATAGGGGGGCGGGCGGTCTACAATGAGCAGTTCTTC. It yields the protein CASSIGGRAVYNEQFF.

This clonotype appeared a few times. V and J are TRBV7-2 and TRBJ2-7; TRBD2 matches 8 bases. CDR1 is SGHTA and CDR2 is FQGNSA in the germline V gene. The CDR3 length is 16 residues. V trimming: 0 bases; J trimming: 2 bases; junction bases outside the gene matches: 6. The CDR3 DNA reads as TGTGCCAGCAGCTTAGCGGCTAGCGGGCTTACCTACGAGCAGTACTTC. Protein: CASSLAASGLTYEQYF.

The chain combines TRBV6-6 with TRBJ1-5, with D possibly TRBD1 on 6 matching bases. CDR1 and CDR2 (germline): MNHNY, SVGAGI (reference sequence). The CDR3 is made up of 11 amino acids. V was shortened by 8 bases and J by 7 bases, with 9 bases between the two germline ends. CDR3 nucleotides: TGTGCCAGCGGCAGGGGACAGCCCCAGCATTTT. Protein sequence: CASGRGQPQHF.

The chain recombines TRBV5-1 with TRBJ2-7; a weak D match, TRBD1 (6 bases). The germline CDR1 and CDR2 sequences are SGHRS and YFSETQ. The CDR3 is 14 amino acids. Trimming left V 6 bases short and J 4 bases short, with 17 bases between. The CDR3 here is CASMEDRFSYEQYF. DNA for the CDR3: TGCGCCAGCATGGAAGACAGGTTTTCGTACGAGCAGTACTTC.

This chain connects TRBV11-2 to TRBJ2-1; no firm D call. This CDR3 is built from 16 residues. V was cut by 1 base and J by 4 bases, with 14 bases left in between. In germline, CDR1 is SGHAT, CDR2 FQNNGV. This chain's CDR3 is CASSLVGSYGYNEQFF. The CDR3 DNA reads TGTGCCAGCAGCTTAGTTGGCAGTTACGGATACAATGAGCAGTTCTTC.